The 8 T cell receptor beta chains in this list originate from one sample, sequenced in a study of human T cells and chemical hapten exposure (dated by TCRdb to the early 2020s). Libraries were constructed by RACE. The reads were generated on a NextSeq 500. TCRdb reanalyzed the raw reads on its own, using fastp at Q25 for trimming and MiXCR for clone calling, and kept in-frame beta chains. Each record represents a unique CDR3 protein, reported with the most common genes and DNA among its rows. This sample comprises about 96,000 distinct CDR3 sequences, about 9.3% of them detected only once. The ten largest clones take up 2% to 2.5% of the sample. The sample's time point label, in plain terms: patch test 2, 6 weeks after DPC sensitization. Per the publication, the treatment or condition label means: therapeutic diphenylcyclopropenone sensitization with weekly scalp DPC. The source was whole blood, collected in connection with sensitization to the hapten diphenylcyclopropenone (DPC). Source of these receptors: a woman aged 40 to 50 with alopecia areata. Some clones in this sample may be carry-over from other donors' samples.

This chain connects TRBV12-3 or TRBV12-4 to TRBJ2-7, with 9 nucleotides matching TRBD2. V trimming: 6 bases; J trimming: 1 base; junction bases outside the gene matches: 4. The CDR3 contains 14 residues. The CDR3 DNA follows: TGTGCCAGCAGCGAGACTAGCGGTTCCTACGAGCAGTACTTC. Its translation is CASSETSGSYEQYF.

This clonotype turned up a few times. J is TRBJ2-3 and V is TRBV3-1, with 10 bases aligning to TRBD2. Looked up from germline, CDR1 is LGHDT and CDR2 is YNNKEL (reference sequence). Losses at the gene ends were 4 bases for V and 14 bases for J; bases not matched to a gene: 6. The CDR3 contains 12 residues. The CDR3 sequence is CASSPLAGDSYF. The CDR3 bases are TGTGCCAGCAGCCCCCTAGCGGGAGATTCGTATTTT.

This clonotype has ten or more counts. The gene calls are TRBV7-9 and TRBJ2-2, with 11 bases lining up with TRBD2. J lost 0 bases, V lost 5 bases, and 2 bases had no gene match. The length of the CDR3 is 16 residues. The germline V gene has CDR1 SEHNR and CDR2 FQNEAQ (reference sequence). CDR3: CASSLGLAANTGELFF. The CDR3 DNA follows: TGTGCCAGCAGCCTGGGACTAGCGGCGAACACCGGGGAGCTGTTTTTT.

A few counts support this clonotype. This CDR3 is CSIRMNRENIQYF. As DNA, the CDR3 is TGCAGCATACGCATGAACAGGGAAAACATTCAGTACTTC. This sequence joins TRBV29-1 and TRBJ2-4; maybe TRBD1 (6 bases). This CDR3 region has 13 residues. V lost 8 bases, J lost 5 bases, and 16 bases lay in between. The germline V gene encodes CDR1 SQVTM and CDR2 ANQGSEA.

This clonotype occurred many times. CDR3 in amino acids: CASSILAGLPYEQYF. In DNA form, the CDR3 reads TGTGCCAGCAGTATACTAGCGGGCCTACCCTACGAGCAGTACTTC. The chain uses TRBV28 and TRBJ2-7; 9 bases map to TRBD2. V lost 5 bases, J lost 2 bases, and 7 bases stayed unmatched. The CDR3 has 15 residues. Germline CDR1 reads MDHEN; CDR2 reads SYDVKM.

This clonotype was seen a few times. The V gene is TRBV28, the J gene TRBJ1-2; possible D gene TRBD1, 6 bases. V was cut by 1 base and J by 4 bases, with 10 bases left in between. Germline values: CDR1 MDHEN, CDR2 SYDVKM. CDR3 size: 14 residues. The CDR3 DNA sequence: TGTGCCAGCAGTTTATCCGGACAGCTCTATGGCTACACCTTC. Protein: CASSLSGQLYGYTF.

This clonotype was detected ten times or more. This chain uses TRBV5-4 with TRBJ2-2, with D perhaps matching TRBD2 (6 bases). V lost 4 bases and J 5 bases, leaving 21 bases between the germline ends. The CDR3 length is 17 residues. Germline V gives CDR1 SGHNT, CDR2 YYREEE (reference sequence). In nucleotides, the CDR3 is TGTGCCAGCAGCATTTCTAGCGACACAGCTCTAACCGGGGAGCTGTTTTTT. Protein sequence: CASSISSDTALTGELFF.

The chain employs TRBV21-1 and TRBJ2-7; TRBD2 is the table's D call, not checked against the DNA. TRBV21-1 is described as a pseudogene. This CDR3 region has 14 residues. CDR3: CASNPGTSEVEQYF. Here the CDR3 DNA reads TGTGCCAGTAATCCCGGGACTAGCGAGGTGGAGCAGTACTTC.